This T cell receptor beta chain was sequenced during a study of T cells in Graves' hyperthyroidism and ophthalmopathy. Study-wide findings and caveats: In the blood, most expanded thyroid clonotypes above 0.001 appeared as well.

There were TCR beta CDR3 regions amplified from RNA transcripts. RT-PCR in the first round (using the HTBI primer set) targeted the TCR CDR3. Each CDR3 protein gets one entry after TCRdb re-called the multiplex PCR reads with MiXCR. The sample holds a few hundred thousand distinct CDR3 sequences, roughly 15% seen once. As for this clonotype: What it recognizes is unknown.

This sample holds PBMCs from roughly 10 ml fresh peripheral blood. This clonotype was obtained from a woman in her thirties with Graves' ophthalmopathy. Source material: blood.

CDR3 sequence: CASRQGDYSGNTIYF. The DNA of the CDR3 is TGTGCCAGCAGACAAGGTGACTACTCTGGAAACACCATATATTTT. This chain joins TRBV6-1 and TRBJ1-3; the D is unclear. Trimming took off 6 bases at V and 0 bases at J, with 12 bases between the two ends. Per germline, CDR1 MNHNS and CDR2 SASEGT. The CDR3 spans 15 residues.